The 7 T cell receptor beta chains presented below share a single source sample, sequenced in a study of T cells in Graves' hyperthyroidism and ophthalmopathy. From RNA transcripts, TCR beta CDR3 regions were amplified. A set of HTBI primers served as the primers for a first-round RT-PCR of the TCR CDR3. TCRdb fed the multiplex PCR reads into MiXCR, producing one record per CDR3 protein. The repertoire holds approximately 300,000 distinct CDR3 sequences, with roughly 20% as singletons. Sequenced sample: blood. The receptors shown here come from a man aged 50 to 59 with Graves' ophthalmopathy.

The chain links TRBV29-1 to TRBJ2-1; TRBD1 aligns across 8 bases. Germline values: CDR1 SQVTM, CDR2 ANQGSEA. The CDR3 contains 15 residues. Losses at the gene ends were 4 bases for V and 1 base for J; bases not matched to a gene: 6. The CDR3 coding sequence is TGCAGCGTTGCGCAGGGGGCATTTTCCTACAATGAGCAGTTCTTC. The encoded protein is CSVAQGAFSYNEQFF.

The chain links TRBV28 to TRBJ1-5, with a possible D match to TRBD1 (5 bases). Germline CDR1 MDHEN, CDR2 SYDVKM. Trimming took 3 bases from V and 6 from J, leaving 12 bases between them. The CDR3 is 14 residues long. CDR3 protein: CASSFSGNGQPQHF. The CDR3 DNA reads as TGTGCCAGCAGTTTTTCAGGGAACGGTCAGCCCCAGCATTTT.

This clonotype was counted many times. This rearrangement joins TRBV3-1 to TRBJ1-1, with TRBD1 as a possible D gene (5 bases). There are 14 residues in the CDR3. Deletions cut 4 bases from V and 1 base from J, with 10 bases between. The germline gives CDR1 LGHDT, CDR2 YNNKEL (reference sequence). This chain's CDR3 is CASSRRQRNTEAFF. The CDR3 DNA reads as TGTGCCAGCAGCCGGCGACAGAGGAACACTGAAGCTTTCTTT.

V and J are TRBV12-5 and TRBJ1-1; D gene uncertain. Per the germline V gene, CDR1 is LGHNT and CDR2 is FRNRAP. The CDR3 contains 12 residues. V lost 0 bases and J 6 bases, leaving 5 bases between the germline ends. CDR3 coding DNA: TGTGCTAGTGGTTTGGTTCCTGCTGAAGCTTTCTTT. It yields the protein CASGLVPAEAFF.

This clonotype was observed at least ten times. The chain employs TRBV11-2 and TRBJ2-1; TRBD2 matches 7 bases. The trim removed 2 bases at V and 3 bases at J, leaving 4 bases unmatched. Germline V gives CDR1 SGHAT, CDR2 FQNNGV. This CDR3 spans 15 amino acids. CDR3 sequence (DNA): TGTGCCAGCAGCTTACCTGGGACTAACTACAATGAGCAGTTCTTC. Translated: CASSLPGTNYNEQFF.

This clonotype was detected ten times or more. The genes are TRBV12-3 or TRBV12-4 and TRBJ2-7; D not resolved. V shed 5 bases and J shed 1 base, with 12 bases lying between them. The CDR3 totals 14 residues. DNA for the CDR3: TGTGCCAGCAGTAGTGGGTGGGTATCCTACGAGCAGTACTTC. This encodes CASSSGWVSYEQYF.

Points on this clonotype: This could be a read error, since a much larger clone is one nucleotide away. The CDR3 end shows no conserved phenylalanine or tryptophan, and so a read error is likely. This chain joins TRBV3-1 and TRBJ2-5; the match to TRBD2 covers 10 bases. Looked up from germline, CDR1 is LGHDT and CDR2 is YNNKEL (reference sequence). The J segment lost 4 bases and the V segment lost 3 bases, leaving 5 bases of the junction unmatched. The CDR3 is 15 amino acids. The CDR3 DNA reads as TGTGCCAGCAGCCATGGGGGACTAGCGAGAGAGACCCAGTACCTC. Translating it yields CASSHGGLARETQYL.